A selection of T cell receptor beta chains follows, all from one sample in a study of T cells in Graves' hyperthyroidism and ophthalmopathy. TCRdb ran MiXCR on the multiplex PCR reads and lists one entry per CDR3 protein. Of around 520,000 distinct CDR3 sequences listed, less than 25% are singletons. Sequenced sample: blood. The receptors derive from a woman in her twenties or thirties with Graves' ophthalmopathy. Both conserved end residues are part of each CDR3. The D gene is left open where the match is weak. Clone sizes are given selectively: once, few, many, or a class where the clone is expanded.

cdr3_aa | cdr3_nt | clone_size | j_call | d_call | v_call
CASGLSGANVLTF | TGTGCTAGTGGCCTTTCTGGGGCCAACGTCCTGACTTTC | many | TRBJ2-6 | . | TRBV12-5
CASSARDRGDNWPQHF | TGTGCCAGCAGCGCCCGGGACAGGGGAGATAACTGGCCCCAGCATTTT | many | TRBJ1-5 | TRBD1 | TRBV7-8
CASSSGQGEPAGELFF | TGTGCCAGCAGTTCGGGACAGGGGGAACCGGCCGGGGAGCTGTTTTTT | many | TRBJ2-2 | TRBD1 | TRBV28
CASSPGQTATEAFF | TGTGCCAGCAGCCCCGGACAGACTGCCACTGAAGCTTTCTTT | many | TRBJ1-1 | . | TRBV7-9
CASSPLGREAEAFF | TGTGCCAGCAGCCCTTTGGGGCGGGAGGCTGAAGCTTTCTTT | many | TRBJ1-1 | . | TRBV7-6
CASSERGLAGQETQYF | TGTGCCAGCAGCGAGCGGGGACTAGCGGGACAAGAGACCCAGTACTTC | . | TRBJ2-5 | TRBD2 | TRBV7-8
CASSYGQGGMNTEAFF | TGTGCCAGCAGTTATGGGCAGGGGGGAATGAACACTGAAGCTTTCTTT | few | TRBJ1-1 | TRBD1 | TRBV6-5
CSAREFEGQPQHF | TGCAGTGCTAGAGAATTCGAGGGGCAGCCCCAGCATTTT | many | TRBJ1-5 | . | TRBV20-1
CASSLDLQGANTGELLF | TGTGCCAGCAGCTTAGATCTACAGGGGGCGAACACCGGGGAGCTGCTTTTT | . | TRBJ2-2 | TRBD1 | TRBV11-2
CASDRTGTDSSYNSPLHF | TGTGCCAGCGATCGCACCGGGACCGATAGCTCCTATAATTCACCCCTCCACTTT | . | TRBJ1-6 | . | TRBV28
CATSVGQFNQPQHF | TGTGCCACCAGCGTTGGACAGTTCAATCAGCCCCAGCATTTT | few | TRBJ1-5 | . | TRBV24-1
CASSLLDKLYEQYF | TGTGCCAGCAGTTTACTTGACAAGCTCTACGAGCAGTACTTC | many | TRBJ2-7 | . | TRBV27
CASTFMTGQGVYEQYF | TGTGCCAGCACCTTCATGACGGGACAGGGAGTCTACGAGCAGTACTTC | . | TRBJ2-7 | TRBD1 | TRBV11-2
CASSPIRGLNTEAFF | TGTGCCAGCAGCCCAATCAGGGGGTTGAACACTGAAGCTTTCTTT | many | TRBJ1-1 | TRBD1 | TRBV2
CASSPVGAQETQYF | TGCGCCAGCAGCCCCGTCGGGGCACAAGAGACCCAGTACTTC | few | TRBJ2-5 | . | TRBV4-1
CASSDPPRTEAFF | TGTGCCAGCAGTGACCCCCCGAGGACTGAAGCTTTCTTT | many | TRBJ1-1 | . | TRBV6-2/TRBV6-3
CASSMSEVGYEQYF | TGTGCCAGTAGTATGAGTGAGGTGGGGTACGAGCAGTACTTC | . | TRBJ2-7 | . | TRBV19
CASSSRTVSGYTF | TGTGCCAGCAGTTCCCGGACAGTTTCTGGCTACACCTTC | many | TRBJ1-2 | . | TRBV27
CASSPTGGERQPQHF | TGTGCCAGCAGTCCTACAGGTGGGGAGCGTCAGCCCCAGCATTTT | few | TRBJ1-5 | . | TRBV27
CSASPVDQPQHF | TGCAGTGCTAGTCCCGTGGATCAGCCCCAGCATTTT | few | TRBJ1-5 | . | TRBV20-1
CASGLNTGELFF | TGCGCCAGCGGCCTAAACACCGGGGAGCTGTTTTTT | many | TRBJ2-2 | . | TRBV5-1
CASSLGGSGANVLTF | TGCGCCAGCAGCTTGGGGGGATCTGGGGCCAACGTCCTGACTTTC | many | TRBJ2-6 | . | TRBV5-1
CSARDAGQPQHF | TGCAGCGCACGGGACGCCGGTCAGCCCCAGCATTTT | . | TRBJ1-5 | . | TRBV29-1
CASSVGTGSYGYTF | TGTGCCAGCAGTGTAGGGACAGGCTCCTATGGCTACACCTTC | . | TRBJ1-2 | TRBD1 | TRBV7-2
CAWGHNPNYGYTF | TGTGCCTGGGGACACAACCCTAACTATGGCTACACCTTC | many | TRBJ1-2 | . | TRBV30
CASSTGRDQPQHF | TGTGCCAGTAGTACCGGACGGGATCAGCCCCAGCATTTT | . | TRBJ1-5 | . | TRBV19
CASSPQEAAEAFF | TGTGCCAGCAGCCCCCAAGAGGCGGCTGAAGCTTTCTTT | once | TRBJ1-1 | . | TRBV6-2/TRBV6-3
CASSIPGTGGQETQYF | TGTGCCAGCAGCATCCCCGGGACAGGGGGCCAAGAGACCCAGTACTTC | many | TRBJ2-5 | TRBD1 | TRBV7-8
CASSLGASQPQHF | TGTGCCAGCAGTTTGGGGGCCTCTCAGCCCCAGCATTTT | many | TRBJ1-5 | . | TRBV12-3/TRBV12-4
CASISRLDYEQYF | TGTGCCAGCATTTCTAGACTAGATTACGAGCAGTACTTC | few | TRBJ2-7 | . | TRBV6-5
CASSLPPSFVAEAFF | TGTGCCAGCAGCTTACCCCCTTCGTTTGTGGCTGAAGCTTTCTTT | few | TRBJ1-1 | . | TRBV13
CSARVDSRLWRDGYTF | TGCAGTGCTAGGGTGGACAGCAGGCTGTGGAGGGATGGCTACACCTTC | . | TRBJ1-2 | . | TRBV20-1
CASSPDQPPGELFF | TGTGCCAGCAGCCCCGACCAACCCCCCGGGGAGCTGTTTTTT | many | TRBJ2-2 | . | TRBV11-2
CASSIGQGLTYGYTF | TGTGCCAGCAGTATCGGACAGGGTCTAACCTATGGCTACACCTTC | many | TRBJ1-2 | TRBD1 | TRBV27
CASGFSGGETQYF | TGTGCTAGTGGTTTTAGCGGGGGAGAGACCCAGTACTTC | many | TRBJ2-5 | TRBD2 | TRBV12-5
CASSVGGLSNQPQHF | TGTGCCAGCAGCGTAGGGGGGCTTAGCAATCAGCCCCAGCATTTT | . | TRBJ1-5 | . | TRBV9
CASRGRNSHEQYF | TGTGCCAGCAGGGGGAGGAATAGCCACGAGCAGTACTTC | many | TRBJ2-7 | . | TRBV6-5
CASSHPGQGSYEQYF | TGTGCCAGCAGTCATCCGGGACAGGGTTCCTACGAGCAGTACTTC | many | TRBJ2-7 | TRBD1 | TRBV6-1
CATSTSGELFF | TGTGCCACCAGCACTAGCGGGGAGCTGTTTTTT | . | TRBJ2-2 | . | TRBV24-1
CASSPGKTAGNTEAFF | TGCGCCAGCAGCCCCGGAAAAACGGCAGGGAACACTGAAGCTTTCTTT | once | TRBJ1-1 | . | TRBV5-1
CASSSQVRLGTEAFF | TGTGCCAGCAGCTCACAGGTTAGGTTGGGCACTGAAGCTTTCTTT | . | TRBJ1-1 | . | TRBV11-2
CASSLRASGYSSYNEQFF | TGTGCCAGCAGCTTAAGGGCTAGCGGCTATAGCTCCTACAATGAGCAGTTCTTC | . | TRBJ2-1 | TRBD2 | TRBV7-2
CASSLSGLIYEQYF | TGTGCCAGCAGTTTATCGGGGTTAATTTACGAGCAGTACTTC | many | TRBJ2-7 | . | TRBV28
CSVSPGSTGETQYF | TGCAGCGTCAGCCCCGGGTCTACAGGAGAGACCCAGTACTTC | . | TRBJ2-5 | . | TRBV29-1
CAAQGDVNQPQHF | TGTGCCGCACAGGGGGACGTCAATCAGCCCCAGCATTTT | . | TRBJ1-5 | TRBD1 | TRBV10-3
CASSVSPLTLETQYF | TGTGCCAGCAGCGTATCTCCACTCACGCTAGAGACCCAGTACTTC | . | TRBJ2-5 | . | TRBV9
CASSPNVGLEQYF | TGTGCCAGCAGCCCCAATGTGGGTCTCGAGCAGTACTTC | few | TRBJ2-7 | . | TRBV7-3
CASSLTQGVGEQYF | TGTGCCAGCAGCTTAACCCAAGGTGTAGGCGAGCAGTACTTC | . | TRBJ2-7 | . | TRBV7-3
CASSWRRDQPQHF | TGTGCCAGCAGTTGGAGACGGGATCAGCCCCAGCATTTT | many | TRBJ1-5 | . | TRBV6-2/TRBV6-3
CASSRDSGGYTF | TGCGCCAGCAGCCGTGACTCTGGAGGCTACACCTTC | many | TRBJ1-2 | . | TRBV5-1
CASRPTGGASTSNYGYTF | TGTGCCAGTAGGCCGACAGGGGGCGCATCGACTTCTAACTATGGCTACACCTTC | . | TRBJ1-2 | TRBD1 | TRBV19
CASSLLGSNQPQHF | TGTGCCAGCAGCTTACTCGGCAGCAATCAGCCCCAGCATTTT | many | TRBJ1-5 | . | TRBV27
CASSGPGQGANEQFF | TGTGCCAGCAGTGGACCGGGACAGGGTGCCAATGAGCAGTTCTTC | . | TRBJ2-1 | TRBD1 | TRBV6-1
CASSPETGTYEQYF | TGTGCCAGCTCACCCGAGACAGGAACCTACGAGCAGTACTTC | . | TRBJ2-7 | . | TRBV18
CASSLGGRESTEAFF | TGTGCCAGCAGCTTAGGAGGACGGGAGAGCACTGAAGCTTTCTTT | . | TRBJ1-1 | . | TRBV7-3
CAWSGRNTEAFF | TGTGCCTGGAGTGGAAGGAACACTGAAGCTTTCTTT | many | TRBJ1-1 | . | TRBV30
CATSDWGRDTGELFF | TGTGCCACCAGTGATTGGGGGAGAGACACCGGGGAGCTGTTTTTT | . | TRBJ2-2 | . | TRBV24-1
CASSPQFYYGYTF | TGTGCCAGCAGCCCACAGTTCTACTATGGCTACACCTTC | many | TRBJ1-2 | . | TRBV12-3/TRBV12-4
CACSPFLGPQPTGELFF | TGTGCCTGCAGCCCTTTTCTCGGGCCCCAGCCCACCGGGGAGCTGTTTTTT | . | TRBJ2-2 | . | TRBV11-2